The present entry profiles one T cell receptor (beta chain) with its context. No antigen is known for it. The source of the sample is a study of T cells in Graves' hyperthyroidism and ophthalmopathy. Patients with uncontrolled infections, other autoimmune diseases, pregnancy or lactation were excluded. The study based diagnoses on clinical symptoms, serum thyroxine and TRAb, thyroid ultrasound and orbital computed tomography. Germline CDR1 and CDR2: LNHDA and SQIVND (reference sequence). This CDR3 region has 14 residues. J gave up 4 bases and V 4 bases, and 4 bases lay outside the gene matches. Study results and limitations: Most thyroid-expanded clonotypes above 0.001 were also found in blood.

Researchers took RNA transcripts and amplified the TCR beta CDR3 regions from them. An initial round of RT-PCR targeting the TCR CDR3 relied on the HTBI primer set. TCRdb re-called the multiplex PCR reads through MiXCR, storing one row per CDR3 protein. Here the sample spans 600,000 or so distinct CDR3 sequences, over 12% being singletons. The sample comprised blood. The chain is built from TRBV19 and TRBJ1-1; 9 bases are a match to TRBD1. This clonotype originated in a woman under 30 with Graves' ophthalmopathy. The DNA of the CDR3 is TGTGCCAGTAGTAGGGGACAGGGAGGCACTGAAGCTTTCTTT. It codes for CASSRGQGGTEAFF.